This T cell receptor (beta chain) was sequenced for a study of shared clonotypes between healthy human individuals. Study-level results: The low donor count limited represented genetic and exposure-history diversity. Of the naive CD4 clonotypes, approximately 5% were shared across several donors.

Germline lookup yields CDR1 MNHEY and CDR2 SMNVEV (reference sequence). V lost 4 bases to trimming and J lost 10 bases, with 11 bases between them. This CDR3 has 12 residues. For this clone: The antigen remains unidentified.

Each subset's genomic DNA was shared equally among a number of immunoSEQ plates. TCRdb's table, derived via immunoSEQ multiplex PCR, lists solely in-frame clones and lacks some. Of approximately 1.5 million clones detected, just under 99% appear once; the ten largest clones hold around 0.33%. The sample was naive CD4+ T cells sorted from blood. Subset here: CD45RA+ positively selected. The sequence derives from a man aged 30 to 45 in good health. This chain uses TRBV27 with TRBJ2-1, with a tentative D call TRBD2 (5 bases). As DNA, the CDR3 is TGTGCCAGCAGTTCGTCCGGGATCGAGCAGTTCTTC. It translates to CASSSSGIEQFF.